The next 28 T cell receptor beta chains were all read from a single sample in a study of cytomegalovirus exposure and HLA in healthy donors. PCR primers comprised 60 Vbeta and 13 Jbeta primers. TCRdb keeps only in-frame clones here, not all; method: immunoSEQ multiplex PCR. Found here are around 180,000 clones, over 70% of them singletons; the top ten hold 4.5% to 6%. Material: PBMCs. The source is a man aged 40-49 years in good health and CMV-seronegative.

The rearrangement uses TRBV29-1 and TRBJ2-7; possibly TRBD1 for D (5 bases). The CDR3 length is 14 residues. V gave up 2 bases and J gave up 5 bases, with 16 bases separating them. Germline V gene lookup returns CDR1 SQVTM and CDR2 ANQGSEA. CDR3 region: CSVEKGSRGHEQYF. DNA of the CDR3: TGCAGCGTTGAAAAGGGGTCCCGAGGCCACGAGCAGTACTTC.

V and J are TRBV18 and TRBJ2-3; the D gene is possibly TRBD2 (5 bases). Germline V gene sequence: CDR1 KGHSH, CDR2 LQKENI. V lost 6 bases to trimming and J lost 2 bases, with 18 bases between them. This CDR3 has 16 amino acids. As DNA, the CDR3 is TGTGCCAGCTCCCGTGAACAGCGGACCAACACAGATACGCAGTATTTT. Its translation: CASSREQRTNTDTQYF.

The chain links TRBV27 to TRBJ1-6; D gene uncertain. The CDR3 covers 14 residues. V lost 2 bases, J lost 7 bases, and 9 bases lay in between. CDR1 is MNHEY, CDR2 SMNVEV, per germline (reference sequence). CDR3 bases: TGTGCCAGCAGTTTAGGCTCCTGGAATTCACCCCTCCACTTT. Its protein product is CASSLGSWNSPLHF.

The DNA for the CDR3 is TGCGCCAGCAGCCCCGGACTAGCATCCTACGAGCAGTACTTC. This gives the protein CASSPGLASYEQYF. The chain uses TRBV5-1 and TRBJ2-7; 8 positions match TRBD2. CDR1 and CDR2 from the germline V gene are SGHRS and YFSETQ. After removal of 4 bases from V and 1 base from J, the junction contained 4 bases not matched to a gene. The length of the CDR3 is 14 residues.

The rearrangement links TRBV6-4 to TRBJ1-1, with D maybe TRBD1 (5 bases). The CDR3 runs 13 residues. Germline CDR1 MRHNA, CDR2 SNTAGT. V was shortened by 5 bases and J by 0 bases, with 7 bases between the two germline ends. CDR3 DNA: TGTGCCAGCAGTACCAGGGTGAACACTGAAGCTTTCTTT. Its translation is CASSTRVNTEAFF.

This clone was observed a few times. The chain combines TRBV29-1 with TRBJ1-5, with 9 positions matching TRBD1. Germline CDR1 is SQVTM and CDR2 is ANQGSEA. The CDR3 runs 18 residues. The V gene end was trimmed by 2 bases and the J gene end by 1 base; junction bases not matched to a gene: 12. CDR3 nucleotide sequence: TGCAGCGTTGAACCGACAGGGGGATGGGAGAGGAGCAATCAGCCCCAGCATTTT. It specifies CSVEPTGGWERSNQPQHF. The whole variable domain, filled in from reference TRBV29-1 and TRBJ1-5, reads SAVISQKPSRDICQRGTSLTIQCQVDSQVTMMFWYRQQPGQSLTLIATANQGSEATYESGFVIDKFPISRPNLTFSTLTVSNMSPEDSSIYLCSVEPTGGWERSNQPQHFGDGTRLSIL.

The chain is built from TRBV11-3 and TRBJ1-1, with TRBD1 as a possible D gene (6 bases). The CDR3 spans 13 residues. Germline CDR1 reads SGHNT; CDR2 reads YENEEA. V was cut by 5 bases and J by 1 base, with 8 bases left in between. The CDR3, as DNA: TGTGCCAGCAGCCCGACAGGGAACACTGAAGCTTTCTTT. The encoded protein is CASSPTGNTEAFF.

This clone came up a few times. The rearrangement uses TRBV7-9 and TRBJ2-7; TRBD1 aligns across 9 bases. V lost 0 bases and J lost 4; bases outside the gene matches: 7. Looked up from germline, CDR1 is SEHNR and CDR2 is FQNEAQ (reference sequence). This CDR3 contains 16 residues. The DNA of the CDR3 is TGTGCCAGCAGCTTAGCGTTGGGACAGGGCAAATACGAGCAGTACTTC. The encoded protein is CASSLALGQGKYEQYF.

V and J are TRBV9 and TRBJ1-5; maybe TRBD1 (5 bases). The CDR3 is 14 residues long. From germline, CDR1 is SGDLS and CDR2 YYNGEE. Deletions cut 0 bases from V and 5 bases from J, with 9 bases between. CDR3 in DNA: TGTGCCAGCAGCGTAGGGGGCGGTTATCAGCCCCAGCATTTT. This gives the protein CASSVGGGYQPQHF.

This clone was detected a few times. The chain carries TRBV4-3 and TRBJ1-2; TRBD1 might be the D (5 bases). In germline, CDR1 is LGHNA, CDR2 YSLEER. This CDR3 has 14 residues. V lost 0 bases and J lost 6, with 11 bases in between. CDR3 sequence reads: CASSQDPRADGYTF. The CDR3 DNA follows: TGCGCCAGCAGCCAAGACCCCAGGGCGGATGGCTACACCTTC.

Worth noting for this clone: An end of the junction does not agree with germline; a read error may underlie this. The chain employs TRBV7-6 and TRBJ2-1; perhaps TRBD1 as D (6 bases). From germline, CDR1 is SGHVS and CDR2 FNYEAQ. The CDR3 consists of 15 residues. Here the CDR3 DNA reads TGTGTCAGCAAACCAGGGGTTACCTCCTACAATGAGCAGTTCTTC. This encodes CVSKPGVTSYNEQFF.

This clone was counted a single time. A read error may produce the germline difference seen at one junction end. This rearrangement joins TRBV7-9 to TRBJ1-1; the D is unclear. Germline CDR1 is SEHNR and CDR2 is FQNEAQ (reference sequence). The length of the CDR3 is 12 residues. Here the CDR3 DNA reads TGTTCCAGCAGCGCGCAGGACACTGAAGCTTTCTTT. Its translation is CSSSAQDTEAFF.

CDR3 sequence (DNA): TGTGCCAGCAGCTTAACGGGGACAGGGTACAATGAGCAGTTCTTC. Translation: CASSLTGTGYNEQFF. The rearrangement links TRBV7-6 to TRBJ2-1, with 9 bases aligning to TRBD1. The trim removed 2 bases at V and 4 bases at J, leaving 3 bases unmatched. This CDR3 is 15 amino acids long. Germline V gene sequence: CDR1 SGHVS, CDR2 FNYEAQ.

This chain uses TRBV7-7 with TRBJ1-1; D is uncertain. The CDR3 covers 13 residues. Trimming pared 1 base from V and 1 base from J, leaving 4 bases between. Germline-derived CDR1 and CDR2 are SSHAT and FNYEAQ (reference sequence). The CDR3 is CASSLGENTEAFF. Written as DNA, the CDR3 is TGTGCCAGCAGCTTAGGAGAGAACACTGAAGCTTTCTTT.

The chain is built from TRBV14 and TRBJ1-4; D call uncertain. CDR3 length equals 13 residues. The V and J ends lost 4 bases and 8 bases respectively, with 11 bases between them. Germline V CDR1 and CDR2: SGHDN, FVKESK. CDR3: CASSRGLTEKLFF. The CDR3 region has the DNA TGTGCCAGCAGCCGCGGACTGACGGAAAAACTGTTTTTT.

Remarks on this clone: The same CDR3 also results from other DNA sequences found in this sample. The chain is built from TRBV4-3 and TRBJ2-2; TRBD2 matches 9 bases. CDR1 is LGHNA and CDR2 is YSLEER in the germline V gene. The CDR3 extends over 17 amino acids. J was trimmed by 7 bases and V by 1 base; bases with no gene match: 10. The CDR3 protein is CASSQASSGGFNGELFF. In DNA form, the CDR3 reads TGCGCCAGCAGCCAAGCCTCCAGCGGGGGGTTTAACGGGGAGCTGTTTTTT.

CDR3 DNA: TGCGCCAGCAGCTTGGTTCAAAGCACAGATACGCAGTATTTT. This sequence encodes CASSLVQSTDTQYF. The chain has TRBV5-1 and TRBJ2-3, with unresolved D. The germline gives CDR1 SGHRS, CDR2 YFSETQ. CDR3 length: 14 residues. Trimming took 0 bases from V and 0 from J, leaving 5 bases between them.

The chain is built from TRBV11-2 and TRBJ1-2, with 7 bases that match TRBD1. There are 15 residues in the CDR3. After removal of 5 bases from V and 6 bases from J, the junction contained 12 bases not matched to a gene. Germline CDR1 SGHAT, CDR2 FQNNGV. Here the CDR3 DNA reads TGTGCCAGCAGCACAAGGGACAGCGGAGGGCATGGCTACACCTTC. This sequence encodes CASSTRDSGGHGYTF. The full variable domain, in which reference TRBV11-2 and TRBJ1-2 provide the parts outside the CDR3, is EAGVAQSPRYKIIEKRQSVAFWCNPISGHATLYWYQQILGQGPKLLIQFQNNGVVDDSQLPKDRFSAERLKGVDSTLKIQPAKLEDSAVYLCASSTRDSGGHGYTFGSGTRLTVV.

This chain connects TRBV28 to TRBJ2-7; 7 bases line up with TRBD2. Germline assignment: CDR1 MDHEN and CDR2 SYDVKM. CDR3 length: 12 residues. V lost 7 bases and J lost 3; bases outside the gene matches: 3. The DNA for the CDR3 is TGTGCCAGCATCGGCGGGGGCTACGAGCAGTACTTC. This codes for CASIGGGYEQYF.

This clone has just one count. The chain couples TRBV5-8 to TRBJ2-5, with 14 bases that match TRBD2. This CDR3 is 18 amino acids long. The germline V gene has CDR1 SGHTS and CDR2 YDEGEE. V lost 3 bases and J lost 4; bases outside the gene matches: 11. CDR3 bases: TGTGCCAGCAGCTCGGGGACTAGCGGGAGTTTTCAAGGAGAGACCCAGTACTTC. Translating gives CASSSGTSGSFQGETQYF.

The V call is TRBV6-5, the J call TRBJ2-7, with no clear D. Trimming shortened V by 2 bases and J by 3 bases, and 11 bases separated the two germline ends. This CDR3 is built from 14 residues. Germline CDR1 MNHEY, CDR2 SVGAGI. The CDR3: CASSYARTNYEQYF. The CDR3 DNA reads TGTGCCAGCAGTTACGCCAGAACCAACTACGAGCAGTACTTC.

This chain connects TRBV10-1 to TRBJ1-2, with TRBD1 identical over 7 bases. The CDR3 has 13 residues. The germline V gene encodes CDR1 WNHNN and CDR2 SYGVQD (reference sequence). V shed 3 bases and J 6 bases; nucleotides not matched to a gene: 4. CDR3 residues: CASSDRQGNGYTF. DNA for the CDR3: TGCGCCAGCAGTGATCGACAGGGTAATGGCTACACCTTC.

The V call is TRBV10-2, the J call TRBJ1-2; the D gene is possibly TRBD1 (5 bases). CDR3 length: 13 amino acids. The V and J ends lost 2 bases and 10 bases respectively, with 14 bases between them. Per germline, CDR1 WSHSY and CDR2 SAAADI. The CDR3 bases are TGCGCCAGCAGTGAGGCGGGGGTATTTGTCTACACCTTC. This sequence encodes CASSEAGVFVYTF.

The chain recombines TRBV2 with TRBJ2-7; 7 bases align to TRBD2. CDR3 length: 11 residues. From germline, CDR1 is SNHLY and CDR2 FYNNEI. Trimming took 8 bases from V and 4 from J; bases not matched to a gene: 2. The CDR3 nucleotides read TGTGCCAGCTGGGGGGGATACGAGCAGTACTTC. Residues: CASWGGYEQYF.

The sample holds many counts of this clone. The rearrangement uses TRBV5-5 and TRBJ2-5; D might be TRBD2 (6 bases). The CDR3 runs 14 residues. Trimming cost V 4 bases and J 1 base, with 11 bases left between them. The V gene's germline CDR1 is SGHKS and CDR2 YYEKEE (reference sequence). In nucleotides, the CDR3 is TGTGCCAGCAGCCCAGTGGGGGGCCAAGAGACCCAGTACTTC. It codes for CASSPVGGQETQYF.

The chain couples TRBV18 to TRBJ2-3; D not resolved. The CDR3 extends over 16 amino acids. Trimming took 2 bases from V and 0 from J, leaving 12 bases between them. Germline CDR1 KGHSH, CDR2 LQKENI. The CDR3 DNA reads TGTGCCAGCTCACCAAACCGGTATACTAGCACAGATACGCAGTATTTT. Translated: CASSPNRYTSTDTQYF.

The DNA of the CDR3 is TGTGCCAGCAGTTCGGGTTGGACTACCGAGCAGTACTTC. Translated: CASSSGWTTEQYF. The chain uses TRBV6-5 and TRBJ2-7; a possible D gene is TRBD2 (6 bases). V gave up 4 bases and J gave up 6 bases, with 13 bases separating them. The CDR3 covers 13 residues. CDR1 is MNHEY and CDR2 is SVGAGI in the germline V gene.

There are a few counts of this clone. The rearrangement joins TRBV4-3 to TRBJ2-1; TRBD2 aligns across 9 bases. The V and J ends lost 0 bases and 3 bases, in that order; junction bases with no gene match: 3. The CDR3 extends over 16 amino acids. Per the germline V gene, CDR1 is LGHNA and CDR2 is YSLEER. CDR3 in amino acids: CASSQDRLAVYNEQFF. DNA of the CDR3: TGCGCCAGCAGCCAAGATCGACTAGCGGTCTACAATGAGCAGTTCTTC.